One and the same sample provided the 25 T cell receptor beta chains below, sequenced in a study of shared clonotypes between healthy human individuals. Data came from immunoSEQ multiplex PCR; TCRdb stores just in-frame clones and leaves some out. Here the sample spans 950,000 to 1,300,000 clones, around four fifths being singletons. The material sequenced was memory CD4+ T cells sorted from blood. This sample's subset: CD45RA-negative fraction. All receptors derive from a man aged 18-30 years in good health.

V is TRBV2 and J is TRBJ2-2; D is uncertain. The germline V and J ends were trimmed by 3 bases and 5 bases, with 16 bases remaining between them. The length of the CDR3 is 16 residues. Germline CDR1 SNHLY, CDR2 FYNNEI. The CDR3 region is CASSEWTAILTGELFF. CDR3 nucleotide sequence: TGTGCCAGCAGTGAGTGGACCGCGATCCTTACCGGGGAGCTGTTTTTT.

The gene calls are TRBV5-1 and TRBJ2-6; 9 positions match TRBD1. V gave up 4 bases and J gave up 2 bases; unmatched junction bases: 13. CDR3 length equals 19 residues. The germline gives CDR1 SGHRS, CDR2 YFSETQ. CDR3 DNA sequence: TGCGCCAGCAGCCAAACTTCGGGACAGGGTTTCCCTGGGGCCAACGTCCTGACTTTC. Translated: CASSQTSGQGFPGANVLTF.

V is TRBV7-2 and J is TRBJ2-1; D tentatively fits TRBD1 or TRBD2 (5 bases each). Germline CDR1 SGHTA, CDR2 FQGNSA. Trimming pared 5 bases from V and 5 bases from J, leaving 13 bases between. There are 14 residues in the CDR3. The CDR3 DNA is TGTGCCAGCAGCCTGGGGGACCGCGACAATGAGCAGTTCTTC. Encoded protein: CASSLGDRDNEQFF.

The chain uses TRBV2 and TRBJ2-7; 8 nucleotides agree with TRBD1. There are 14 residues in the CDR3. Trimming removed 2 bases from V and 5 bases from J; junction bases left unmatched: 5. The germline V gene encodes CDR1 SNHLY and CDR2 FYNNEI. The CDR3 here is CASSEWDRRDEQYF. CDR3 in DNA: TGTGCCAGCAGTGAATGGGACAGGAGGGACGAGCAGTACTTC.

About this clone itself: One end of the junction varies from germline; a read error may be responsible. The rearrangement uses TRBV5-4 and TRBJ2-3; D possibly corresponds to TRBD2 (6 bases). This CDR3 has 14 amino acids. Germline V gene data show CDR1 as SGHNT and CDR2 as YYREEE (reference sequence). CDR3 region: CASSLGLSTDTQYF. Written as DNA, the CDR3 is TGTGCCAGCAGTTTGGGACTTTCCACAGATACGCAGTATTTT.

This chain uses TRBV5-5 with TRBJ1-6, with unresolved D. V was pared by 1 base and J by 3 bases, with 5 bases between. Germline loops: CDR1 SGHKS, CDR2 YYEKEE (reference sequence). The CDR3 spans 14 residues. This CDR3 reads CASSLRGYNSPLHF. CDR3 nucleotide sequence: TGTGCCAGCAGCTTGAGAGGCTATAATTCACCCCTCCACTTT.

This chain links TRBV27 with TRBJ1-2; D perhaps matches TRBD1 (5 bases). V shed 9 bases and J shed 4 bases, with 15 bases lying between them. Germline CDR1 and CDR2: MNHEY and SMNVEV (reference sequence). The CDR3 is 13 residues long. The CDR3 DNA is TGTGCCAGTCGGACTCATGGGGCCTATGGCTACACCTTC. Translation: CASRTHGAYGYTF.

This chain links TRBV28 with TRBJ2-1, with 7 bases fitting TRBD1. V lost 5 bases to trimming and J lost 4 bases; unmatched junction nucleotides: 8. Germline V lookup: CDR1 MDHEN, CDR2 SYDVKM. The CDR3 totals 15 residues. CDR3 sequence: CASSHRGTVYNEQFF. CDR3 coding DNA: TGTGCCAGCAGTCATAGGGGGACAGTGTACAATGAGCAGTTCTTC.

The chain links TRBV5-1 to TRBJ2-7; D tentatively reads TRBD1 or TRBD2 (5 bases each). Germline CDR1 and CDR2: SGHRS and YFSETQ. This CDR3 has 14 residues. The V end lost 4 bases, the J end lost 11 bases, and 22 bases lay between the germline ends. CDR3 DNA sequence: TGCGCCAGCAGCCCCTCCTCCCGGGACCCCCCAGAGTACTTC. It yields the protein CASSPSSRDPPEYF. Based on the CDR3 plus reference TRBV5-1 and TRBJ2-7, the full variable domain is KAGVTQTPRYLIKTRGQQVTLSCSPISGHRSVSWYQQTPGQGLQFLFEYFSETQRNKGNFPGRFSGRQFSNSRSEMNVSTLELGDSALYLCASSPSSRDPPEYFGPGTRLTVT.

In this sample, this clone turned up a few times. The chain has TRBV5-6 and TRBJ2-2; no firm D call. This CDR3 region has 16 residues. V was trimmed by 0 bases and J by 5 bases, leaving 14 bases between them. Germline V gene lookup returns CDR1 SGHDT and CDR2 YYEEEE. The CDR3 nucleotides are TGTGCCAGCAGCTTGGATCGGGTCCTGGGAACCGGGGAGCTGTTTTTT. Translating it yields CASSLDRVLGTGELFF.

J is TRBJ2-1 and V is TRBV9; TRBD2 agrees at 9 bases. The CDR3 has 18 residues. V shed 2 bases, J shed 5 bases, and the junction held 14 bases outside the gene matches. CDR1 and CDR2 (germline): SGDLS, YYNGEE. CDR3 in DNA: TGTGCCAGCAGCGTGAGCCCCCTCGGTAGCGGGGGAAACAATGAGCAGTTCTTC. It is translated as CASSVSPLGSGGNNEQFF.

The CDR3 DNA sequence: TGCGCCAGCAGTGACGGGCGGGGCTACACCTTC. Encoded protein: CASSDGRGYTF. The chain combines TRBV10-2 with TRBJ1-2; D is ambiguous. The V gene's germline CDR1 is WSHSY and CDR2 SAAADI. This CDR3 comprises 11 residues. V shed 3 bases and J shed 8 bases, with 7 bases lying between them.

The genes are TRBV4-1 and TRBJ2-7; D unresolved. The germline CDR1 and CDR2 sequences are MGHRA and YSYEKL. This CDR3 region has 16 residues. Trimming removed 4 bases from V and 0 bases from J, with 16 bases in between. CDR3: CASSPKTRDPSYEQYF. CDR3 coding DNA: TGCGCCAGCAGCCCAAAAACCCGAGATCCCTCCTACGAGCAGTACTTC.

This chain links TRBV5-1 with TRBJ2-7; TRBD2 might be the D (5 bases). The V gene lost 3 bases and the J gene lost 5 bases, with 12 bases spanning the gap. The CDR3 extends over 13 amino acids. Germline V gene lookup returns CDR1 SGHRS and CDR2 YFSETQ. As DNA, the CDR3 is TGCGCCAGCAGCTCTTCTAGCAGCCACGAGCAGTACTTC. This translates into CASSSSSSHEQYF.

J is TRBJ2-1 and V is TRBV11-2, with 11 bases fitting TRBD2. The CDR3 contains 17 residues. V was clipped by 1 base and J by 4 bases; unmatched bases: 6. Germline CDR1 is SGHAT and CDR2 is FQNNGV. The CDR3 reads CASSLVSLAGGYNEQFF. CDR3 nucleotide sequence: TGTGCCAGCAGCTTAGTCTCGCTAGCGGGGGGATACAATGAGCAGTTCTTC.

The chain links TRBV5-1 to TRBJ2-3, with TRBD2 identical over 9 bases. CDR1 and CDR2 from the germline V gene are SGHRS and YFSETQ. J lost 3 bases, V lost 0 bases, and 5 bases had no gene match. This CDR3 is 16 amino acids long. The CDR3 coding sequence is TGCGCCAGCAGCTTGGGTCCTAGCGGGAAGACAGATACGCAGTATTTT. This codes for CASSLGPSGKTDTQYF.

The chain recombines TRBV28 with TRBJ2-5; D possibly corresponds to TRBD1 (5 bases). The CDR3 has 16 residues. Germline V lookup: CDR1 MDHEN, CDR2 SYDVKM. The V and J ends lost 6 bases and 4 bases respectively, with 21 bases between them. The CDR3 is CASSWQGRSEGETQYF. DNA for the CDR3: TGTGCCAGCAGCTGGCAGGGTCGGTCTGAAGGAGAGACCCAGTACTTC.

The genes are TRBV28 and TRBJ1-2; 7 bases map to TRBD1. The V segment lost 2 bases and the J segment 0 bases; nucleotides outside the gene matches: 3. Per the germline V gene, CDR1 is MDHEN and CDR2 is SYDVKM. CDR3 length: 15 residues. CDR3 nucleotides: TGTGCCAGCAGTTTACCCGGGACAGCTAACTATGGCTACACCTTC. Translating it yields CASSLPGTANYGYTF.

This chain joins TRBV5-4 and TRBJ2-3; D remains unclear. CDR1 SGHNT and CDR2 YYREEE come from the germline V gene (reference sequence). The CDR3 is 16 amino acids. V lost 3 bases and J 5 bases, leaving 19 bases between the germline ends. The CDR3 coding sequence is TGTGCCAGCAGCTCTCAGGTTTCTACACCACGAGATACGCAGTATTTT. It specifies CASSSQVSTPRDTQYF.

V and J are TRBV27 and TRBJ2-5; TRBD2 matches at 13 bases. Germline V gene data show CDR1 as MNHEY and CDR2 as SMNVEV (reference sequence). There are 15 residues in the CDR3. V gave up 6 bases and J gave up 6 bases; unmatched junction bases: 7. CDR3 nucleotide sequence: TGTGCCAGCAGCCGGACTAGCGGGAGTACGAAGACCCAGTACTTC. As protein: CASSRTSGSTKTQYF.

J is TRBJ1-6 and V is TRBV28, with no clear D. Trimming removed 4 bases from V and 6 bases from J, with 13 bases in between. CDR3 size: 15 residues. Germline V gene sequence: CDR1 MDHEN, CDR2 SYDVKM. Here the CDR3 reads CASSSTHGSNSPLHF. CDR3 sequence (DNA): TGTGCCAGCAGTTCTACCCACGGATCTAATTCACCCCTCCACTTT.

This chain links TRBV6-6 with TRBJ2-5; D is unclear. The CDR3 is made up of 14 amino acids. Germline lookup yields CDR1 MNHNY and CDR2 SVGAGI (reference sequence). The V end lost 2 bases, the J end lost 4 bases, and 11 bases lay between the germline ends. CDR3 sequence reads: CASSYTPAGETQYF. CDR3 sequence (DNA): TGTGCCAGCAGTTACACCCCGGCCGGAGAGACCCAGTACTTC.

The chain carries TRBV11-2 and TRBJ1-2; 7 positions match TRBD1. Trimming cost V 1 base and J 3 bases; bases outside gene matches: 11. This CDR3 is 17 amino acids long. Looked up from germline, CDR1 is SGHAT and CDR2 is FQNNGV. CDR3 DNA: TGTGCCAGCAGCTTAGTAGAGGGGGCGAAAGGTTACTATGGCTACACCTTC. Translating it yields CASSLVEGAKGYYGYTF.

The CDR3 loop is CASSLGLDTYGYTF. The CDR3 DNA reads as TGTGCCAGCAGCTTGGGGCTCGACACTTATGGCTACACCTTC. The rearrangement links TRBV5-4 to TRBJ1-2; D call uncertain. Trimming removed 0 bases at V and 5 bases at J, with 11 bases between. CDR3 size: 14 residues. CDR1 SGHNT and CDR2 YYREEE come from the germline V gene (reference sequence). The full variable domain, rest sourced from reference TRBV5-4 and TRBJ1-2, is ETGVTQSPTHLIKTRGQQVTLRCSSQSGHNTVSWYQQALGQGPQFIFQYYREEENGRGNFPPRFSGLQFPNYSSELNVNALELDDSALYLCASSLGLDTYGYTFGSGTRLTVV.

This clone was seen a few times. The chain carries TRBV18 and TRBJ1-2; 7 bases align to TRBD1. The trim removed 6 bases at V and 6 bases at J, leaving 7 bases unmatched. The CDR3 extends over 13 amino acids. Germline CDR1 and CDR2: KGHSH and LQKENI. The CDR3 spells CASSPPTGDGYTF. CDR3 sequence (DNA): TGTGCCAGCTCCCCCCCAACAGGGGATGGCTACACCTTC.